The rows below give T cell receptor beta chains drawn from one sample of a study of blood T cell repertoires in COVID-19. Sequencing was performed with immunoSEQ multiplex PCR; in TCRdb, only in-frame clones are kept and a portion is missing. This sample carries over 140,000 clones, 75% to 80% of them seen once, and the ten largest clones take approximately 9.4%. Sequenced material: peripheral blood. These receptors originate from a woman between 50 and 59 years old with active or convalescent COVID-19. The CDR3 runs from the conserved cysteine through the conserved F or W. A D gene is named only where the DNA matches it firmly. Not all rows give a size; the values are once, few, many and, for expanded clones, a class.

>TRBV10-3|TRBJ2-2|-|-
TGTGCCATCAGTCAGGGGATCGACACCGGGGAGCTGTTTTTT
CAISQGIDTGELFF
>TRBV7-6|TRBJ1-2|-|-
TGTGCCAGCAGCGCCCGTTTGAGTGGAGACTATGGCTACACCTTC
CASSARLSGDYGYTF
>TRBV5-1|TRBJ2-1|few|TRBD1
TGCGCCAGCAGCTCATGGACAGGGGATTTATCCTACAATGAGCAGTTCTTC
CASSSWTGDLSYNEQFF
>TRBV9|TRBJ2-2|-|TRBD2
TGTGCCAGCAGCCGGACGGGGAGGGAGACCGGGGAGCTGTTTTTT
CASSRTGRETGELFF
>TRBV7-2|TRBJ2-7|once|TRBD1
TGTGCCAGCAGCGAGCAGGGGGTTGGCTACGAGCAGTACTTC
CASSEQGVGYEQYF
>TRBV4-3|TRBJ2-2|few|-
TGCGCCAGCAGCCAAGAAGAACCGGCTAGCAGTGACACCGGGGAGCTGTTTTTT
CASSQEEPASSDTGELFF
>TRBV5-1|TRBJ2-3|-|-
TGCGCCAGCAGCTCACGACAGGTCCTCACAGATACGCAGTATTTT
CASSSRQVLTDTQYF
>TRBV13|TRBJ2-2|-|TRBD2
TGTGCCAGCAGCCTTCGGACTAGCGGGGGGTCCGCCACCGGGGAGCTGTTTTTT
CASSLRTSGGSATGELFF
>TRBV9|TRBJ1-2|-|-
TGTGCCAGCAGCGTAGGGTCCGCCAACACCTATGGCTACACCTTC
CASSVGSANTYGYTF
>TRBV18|TRBJ2-3|-|TRBD2
TGTGCCAGCTCACCGAGGGACTACTACACAGATACGCAGTATTTT
CASSPRDYYTDTQYF
>TRBV29-1|TRBJ2-4|-|-
TGCAGCGTTGAACGGAGGGACAAAAACATTCAGTACTTC
CSVERRDKNIQYF
>TRBV12-5|TRBJ2-7|few|-
TGTGCTAGTGGTTTGGGTCATGAGCAGTACTTC
CASGLGHEQYF
>TRBV11-2|TRBJ2-2|-|-
TGTGCCAGCAGTCCGGACAGAGCAAACACCGGGGAGCTGTTTTTT
CASSPDRANTGELFF
>TRBV6-4|TRBJ2-1|-|TRBD2
TGTGCCAGCAGCCGTAGCACTAGCGGGATAGGGGCTGAGCAGTTCTTC
CASSRSTSGIGAEQFF
>TRBV6-5|TRBJ2-1|-|TRBD2
TGTGCCAGAGAAACCGGGACTAGCGGCTTGAATGAGCAGTTCTTC
CARETGTSGLNEQFF
>TRBV7-6|TRBJ1-1|few|TRBD1
TGTGCCAGCAGCCCCGGACAGGGGTCGAGCACTGAAGCTTTCTTT
CASSPGQGSSTEAFF